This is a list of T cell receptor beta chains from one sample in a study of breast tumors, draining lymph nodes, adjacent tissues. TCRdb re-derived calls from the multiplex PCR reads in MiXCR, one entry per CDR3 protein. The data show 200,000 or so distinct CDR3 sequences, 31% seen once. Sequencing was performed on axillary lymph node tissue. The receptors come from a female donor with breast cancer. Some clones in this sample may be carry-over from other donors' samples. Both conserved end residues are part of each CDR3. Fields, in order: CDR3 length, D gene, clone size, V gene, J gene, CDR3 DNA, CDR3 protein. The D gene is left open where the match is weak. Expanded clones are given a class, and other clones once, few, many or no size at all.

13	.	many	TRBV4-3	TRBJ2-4	TGCGCCAGCAGCCAAGAACAGAAAAACATTCAGTACTTC	CASSQEQKNIQYF
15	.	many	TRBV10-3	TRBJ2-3	TGTGCCATCAAACGGGACGGCCTTAGCACAGATACGCAGTATTTT	CAIKRDGLSTDTQYF
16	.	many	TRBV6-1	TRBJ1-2	TGTGCCAGCAGTGAAGGGGGGCTCAGGAGTAACTATGGCTACACCTTC	CASSEGGLRSNYGYTF
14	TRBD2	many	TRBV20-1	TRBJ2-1	TGCAGTGCTGTAGGACTAGGCAGTTACAATGAGCAGTTCTTC	CSAVGLGSYNEQFF
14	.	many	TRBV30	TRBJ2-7	TGTGCCTGGAGTAACAGGACGGGCTCCTACGAGCAGTACTTC	CAWSNRTGSYEQYF
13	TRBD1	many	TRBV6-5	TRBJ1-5	TGTGCCAGCAGATCGGACAGGGCTCAGCCCCAGCATTTT	CASRSDRAQPQHF
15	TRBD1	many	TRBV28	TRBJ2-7	TGTGCCAGCAGCCCCGGGACAGGGGAGGGCTACGAGCAGTACTTC	CASSPGTGEGYEQYF
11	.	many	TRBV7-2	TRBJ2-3	TGTGCCAGCAGCTTATCGGATACGCAGTATTTT	CASSLSDTQYF
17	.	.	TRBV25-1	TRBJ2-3	TGTGCCAGCTCAGGAACGGACAGAACATCTAGCACAGATACGCAGTATTTT	CASSGTDRTSSTDTQYF
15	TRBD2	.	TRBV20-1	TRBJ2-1	TGCAGTGCTAGAGAGGCTAGCGGGGGTGGCAATGAGCAGTTCTTC	CSAREASGGGNEQFF
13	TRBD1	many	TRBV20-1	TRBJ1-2	TGCAGTGCTAGAAGGGACAGTGAGTATGGCTACACCTTC	CSARRDSEYGYTF
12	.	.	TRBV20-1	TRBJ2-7	TGCAGTGCCTCGGAACGCCTCTACGAGCCGTGCTTC	CSASERLYEPCF
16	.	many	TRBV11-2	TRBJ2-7	TGTGCCAGCAGCCCCACGGGCCGATGGAGAGCCTACGAGCAGTACTTC	CASSPTGRWRAYEQYF
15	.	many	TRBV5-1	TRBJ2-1	TGCGCCAGCAGCTTGGGGCCCGAGAGGGGCAATGAGCAGTTCTTC	CASSLGPERGNEQFF
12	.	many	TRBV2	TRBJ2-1	TGTGCCAGCAATCCCCGGGCCGGTGAGCAGTTCTTC	CASNPRAGEQFF
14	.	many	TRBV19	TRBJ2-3	TGTGCCAGTAGTATAGACCCTACTAGAGATACGCAGTATTTT	CASSIDPTRDTQYF
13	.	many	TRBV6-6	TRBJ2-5	TGTGCCAGCATCCGGTACCCCGGGGAGACCCAGTACTTC	CASIRYPGETQYF
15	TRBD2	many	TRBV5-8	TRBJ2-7	TGTGCCAGCAGATCCGGGACTAGCGGTTCCTACGAGCAGTACTTC	CASRSGTSGSYEQYF
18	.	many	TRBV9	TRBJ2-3	TGTGCCAGCAGCGTAAGAGGCAGGGCCAGCGGAAGCACAGATACGCAGTATTTT	CASSVRGRASGSTDTQYF
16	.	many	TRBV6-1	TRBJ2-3	TGTGCCAGCAGGAGGGAGGGGGTGGGAAGCACAGATACGCAGTATTTT	CASRREGVGSTDTQYF
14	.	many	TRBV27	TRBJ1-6	TGTGCCAGCAGTTTCAGGGGAAAAAATTCACCCCTCCACTTT	CASSFRGKNSPLHF
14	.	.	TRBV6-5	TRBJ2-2	TGTGCCAGCAGTCACTCGAGGGGCACCGGGGAGCTGTTTTTT	CASSHSRGTGELFF